Listed below are T cell receptor beta chains from one sample, sequenced in a study of technical replicates of blood from a handful of donors. Data came from immunoSEQ multiplex PCR; TCRdb stores just in-frame clones and leaves some out. The sample records around 93,000 clones, about 95% being singletons. The specimen sequenced was T cells isolated from PBMCs. These receptors originate from a human donor in good health. CDR3s leave out the opening cysteine and the closing phenylalanine or tryptophan. For some rows the clone size is stated as once, few or many, or as a class when expanded; others skip it.

V gene	J gene	clone size	CDR3 protein
TRBV4-1	TRBJ1-1	NA	ASSQVKQVAEAF
TRBV19	TRBJ1-2	NA	ASSINTGLNYGYT
TRBV2	TRBJ2-5	NA	ASSENRRETQY
TRBV19	TRBJ1-4	NA	ASSASDFEKLF
TRBV7-6	TRBJ2-7	NA	ASSSPGGFSYEQY
TRBV4-1	TRBJ2-7	NA	ASSQGTSGGEQY
TRBV27	TRBJ2-1	NA	ASRSFNEQF
TRBV11-2	TRBJ2-1	NA	ASSLVGTSGTTKQF
TRBV27	TRBJ1-5	NA	ASSATGVGQPQH
TRBV7-3	TRBJ2-5	NA	ASSLEGWETQY
TRBV7-2	TRBJ1-3	NA	ASSLGQGVYSGNTIY
TRBV7-2	TRBJ1-4	NA	ASSRGTGDLWKLF
TRBV4-2	TRBJ2-2	NA	ASSQVRAGELF
TRBV7-2	TRBJ2-7	NA	ASSSQGYEQY
TRBV5-1	TRBJ1-2	NA	ASSPSQGNYGYT
TRBV14	TRBJ2-1	NA	ASSQERGGRPYNEQF
TRBV28	TRBJ1-5	NA	ASRRDRSNQPQH
TRBV6-5	TRBJ2-3	NA	ASRKLAASTDTQY
TRBV18	TRBJ2-7	few	ASSPGQGAYEQY
TRBV5-1	TRBJ2-1	NA	ASSLSGGDEQF
TRBV5-1	TRBJ2-7	NA	ASSLAGGAYEQY
TRBV7-9	TRBJ2-1	NA	ASSLESQREQF
TRBV7-2	TRBJ2-7	NA	ASSLPRELEEQY
TRBV30	TRBJ2-7	NA	AWSVKWSEQY